This is a list of T cell receptor beta chains from one sample in a study of identical twins. From the 5' RACE reads, TCRdb called clonotypes with MiXCR, one entry per CDR3 protein. The sample has 550,000 to 700,000 distinct CDR3 sequences; around 20% are singletons. The same sample was also used in a study of T cells expressing NK-cell markers.

The sample taken for sequencing was PBMCs. All receptors derive from a woman aged 18-29 years in good health. CDR3s include the opening cysteine and the closing phenylalanine or tryptophan. The order of the fields is D gene, V gene, CDR3 length, J gene, clone size, CDR3 protein. A D gene is named only where the DNA matches it firmly. Clone size appears in some rows only: once, few, many, or a class for an expanded clone.

TRBD1	TRBV7-6	18	TRBJ1-1	.	CASSRRTGGDKMNTEAFF
.	TRBV5-5	18	TRBJ2-7	few	CASSLRGNLISASYEQYF
TRBD1	TRBV7-8	14	TRBJ1-1	.	CASSVGQVYTEAFF
.	TRBV5-5	13	TRBJ2-1	.	CASSRAGLNEQFF
.	TRBV7-9	14	TRBJ2-5	.	CASSPLRSQETQYF
.	TRBV18	13	TRBJ2-7	few	CASSQAAEYEQYF
TRBD1	TRBV7-2	14	TRBJ2-1	.	CASSSPGQGRGQFF
TRBD2	TRBV7-9	16	TRBJ2-7	.	CASSLYLGRALHEQYF
.	TRBV4-2	14	TRBJ1-1	few	CASSQAGSGTEAFF
TRBD1	TRBV20-1	14	TRBJ1-1	few	CSAKEGQGIPEAFF
.	TRBV5-1	14	TRBJ1-1	many	CASSSLGENTEAFF
.	TRBV7-9	14	TRBJ2-5	.	CASSPRSQRETQYF
TRBD2	TRBV6-5	17	TRBJ2-5	many	CASSYFRKRELSGTQYF
TRBD2	TRBV6-2/TRBV6-3	17	TRBJ2-5	few	CASSYGRLAGVRETQYF
.	TRBV4-1	17	TRBJ2-2	.	CASSQGLATRGTGELFF
.	TRBV27	13	TRBJ1-1	few	CASSLVWGAEAFF
.	TRBV27	11	TRBJ2-1	.	CASRLAALQFF